What follows are 29 T cell receptor beta chains derived from one specimen sequenced in a study of beta chain features in type 1 diabetes. Expressed TCRB transcripts were sequenced after all isolated RNA was converted to cDNA. Method: immunoSEQ multiplex PCR; TCRdb's copy keeps in-frame clones and lacks some. The data contain about 150,000 clones, roughly 9% of them singletons. What these receptors recognize is not known. Overall study results and limits: Moderate yet significant TCRB CDR3 shortening was seen in Type 1 diabetes patients in all four CD4+ subsets.

Sequenced: central memory CD4+ T cells from blood. The receptors were gathered from a young woman with type 1 diabetes.

V and J are TRBV4-2 and TRBJ2-1; a possible D gene is TRBD2 (5 bases). This CDR3 spans 16 amino acids. Germline CDR1 and CDR2: LGHNA and YNFKEQ. The V and J ends lost 1 base and 2 bases respectively, with 12 bases between them. The CDR3 DNA follows: TGTGCCAGCAGCCAAGTCCCCCAGCGGACCTACAATGAGCAGTTCTTC. This codes for CASSQVPQRTYNEQFF.

The J gene is TRBJ2-3, the V gene TRBV5-4; 10 nucleotides align to TRBD2. The germline V gene encodes CDR1 SGHNT and CDR2 YYREEE (reference sequence). This CDR3 contains 17 residues. V trimming: 4 bases; J trimming: 2 bases; junction bases outside the gene matches: 10. CDR3 amino acids: CASSPPGLAINTDTQYF. The CDR3 coding sequence is TGTGCCAGCAGCCCGCCGGGACTAGCGATTAACACAGATACGCAGTATTTT.

This clone came up a few times. The rearrangement joins TRBV27 to TRBJ2-2; a possible D gene is TRBD2 (5 bases). Germline lookup yields CDR1 MNHEY and CDR2 SMNVEV (reference sequence). V was cut by 2 bases and J by 5 bases, with 12 bases left in between. The CDR3 totals 15 residues. CDR3 loop: CASSLGAGLTGELFF. CDR3 in DNA: TGTGCCAGCAGTTTAGGTGCGGGTCTTACCGGGGAGCTGTTTTTT.

This clone was detected only a few times. The chain combines TRBV27 with TRBJ2-5; perhaps TRBD2 as D (6 bases). Trimming took 8 bases from V and 0 from J, leaving 10 bases between them. The CDR3 spans 13 residues. In germline, CDR1 is MNHEY, CDR2 SMNVEV (reference sequence). The CDR3 loop reads CASGSSDQETQYF. CDR3 DNA sequence: TGTGCCAGCGGATCTAGCGACCAAGAGACCCAGTACTTC.

Written as DNA, the CDR3 is TGTGCCACCAGCAGAAATAGCGGGGGGAACACCGGGGAGCTGTTTTTT. Its protein product is CATSRNSGGNTGELFF. The chain carries TRBV15 and TRBJ2-2, with TRBD2 matching over 9 bases. The CDR3 is made up of 16 amino acids. Trimming cost V 2 bases and J 1 base; bases outside gene matches: 2. Germline-derived CDR1 and CDR2 are LNHNV and YYDKDF (reference sequence).

This clone was seen a few times. The chain recombines TRBV18 with TRBJ1-5; no clear D gene. V lost 2 bases to trimming and J lost 0 bases, with 5 bases between them. CDR1 KGHSH and CDR2 LQKENI come from the germline V gene. The CDR3 has 14 amino acids. The CDR3 nucleotides are TGTGCCAGCTCACCAGGGCGTAGCAATCAGCCCCAGCATTTT. Its protein is CASSPGRSNQPQHF.

A few counts support this clone. The chain has TRBV2 and TRBJ1-2; TRBD1 agrees at 8 bases. V was pared by 6 bases and J by 2 bases, with 8 bases of the junction left unmatched. CDR3 length: 15 residues. Germline assignment: CDR1 SNHLY and CDR2 FYNNEI. The CDR3 loop reads CASSPSGQGNYGYTF. The CDR3 nucleotides are TGTGCCAGCAGCCCAAGTGGACAGGGCAACTATGGCTACACCTTC. Based on the CDR3 plus reference TRBV2 and TRBJ1-2, the full variable domain is EPEVTQTPSHQVTQMGQEVILRCVPISNHLYFYWYRQILGQKVEFLVSFYNNEISEKSEIFDDQFSVERPDGSNFTLKIRSTKLEDSAMYFCASSPSGQGNYGYTFGSGTRLTVV.

In its sample, this clone was seen a few times. This chain uses TRBV28 with TRBJ2-1; TRBD1 is a possible D gene (6 bases). The CDR3 contains 14 residues. V was trimmed by 2 bases and J by 7 bases, leaving 12 bases between them. In germline, CDR1 is MDHEN, CDR2 SYDVKM. DNA of the CDR3: TGTGCCAGCAGTTTACCTCAGGGGACGAATGAGCAGTTCTTC. This encodes CASSLPQGTNEQFF.

In this sample, this clone turned up a few times. This CDR3 reads CSATGYNEQFF. The CDR3 DNA is TGCAGTGCTACGGGGTACAATGAGCAGTTCTTC. The V call is TRBV20-1, the J call TRBJ2-1; D is perhaps TRBD2 (5 bases). The CDR3 is 11 amino acids. V lost 4 bases and J 4 bases, leaving 5 bases between the germline ends. Germline lookup yields CDR1 DFQATT and CDR2 SNEGSKA (reference sequence).

This clone was seen more than once but under ten times. This chain joins TRBV29-1 and TRBJ1-2, with a tentative D call TRBD1 (5 bases). Germline CDR1 SQVTM, CDR2 ANQGSEA. The CDR3 is made up of 13 amino acids. Trimming left V 3 bases short and J 4 bases short, with 12 bases between. The CDR3 DNA sequence: TGCAGCGTTGATCAGGGAAATAGCTATGGCTACACCTTC. It encodes CSVDQGNSYGYTF.

The V gene is TRBV18, the J gene TRBJ2-3; D may be TRBD1 (6 bases). Between the trimmed V and J ends, which lost 3 bases and 5 bases, there was a span of 15 bases. This CDR3 contains 15 residues. Germline V gives CDR1 KGHSH, CDR2 LQKENI. The CDR3 DNA reads TGTGCCAGCTCACCCGGACAGCCCCCTCAAGATACGCAGTATTTT. It is translated as CASSPGQPPQDTQYF.

This clone was found a few times. The chain recombines TRBV5-1 with TRBJ2-1, with TRBD2 matching over 8 bases. The ends lost 2 bases at V and 8 bases at J; junction bases unmatched: 9. The CDR3 is 15 residues long. From germline, CDR1 is SGHRS and CDR2 YFSETQ. The CDR3: CASSFSGGAFDEQFF. In DNA form, the CDR3 reads TGCGCCAGCAGCTTTTCGGGAGGGGCCTTCGATGAGCAGTTCTTC.

The rearrangement joins TRBV28 to TRBJ1-2; 8 bases are a match to TRBD1. With V trimmed by 8 bases and J by 9 bases, 11 bases remained unmatched. Germline V gene data show CDR1 as MDHEN and CDR2 as SYDVKM. The CDR3 has 13 amino acids. In nucleotides, the CDR3 is TGTGCCAGCCAAGGGACAGGCGACTCTCGCTACACCTTC. As protein: CASQGTGDSRYTF.

J is TRBJ1-3 and V is TRBV9; tentatively, D is TRBD1 (6 bases). V was shortened by 0 bases and J by 2 bases, with 9 bases between the two germline ends. The CDR3 consists of 15 residues. In germline, CDR1 is SGDLS, CDR2 YYNGEE. The CDR3 sequence is CASSVDSGAGNTIYF. Written as DNA, the CDR3 is TGTGCCAGCAGCGTAGATTCAGGGGCTGGAAACACCATATATTTT.

This clone has just a few counts. Other DNA sequences in the sample encode the same CDR3. The genes are TRBV11-2 and TRBJ2-5; 10 positions match TRBD2. This CDR3 is 15 amino acids long. Per the germline V gene, CDR1 is SGHAT and CDR2 is FQNNGV. V shed 1 base and J 5 bases; nucleotides not matched to a gene: 4. Written as DNA, the CDR3 is TGTGCCAGCAGCTTAGCACTAGCGGGACGGGAGACCCAGTACTTC. Amino acid sequence: CASSLALAGRETQYF.

The J gene is TRBJ1-2, the V gene TRBV25-1; 8 positions match TRBD1. The V gene's germline CDR1 is MGHDK and CDR2 SYGVNS. The CDR3 is made up of 13 amino acids. J lost 6 bases, V lost 6 bases, and 6 bases had no gene match. CDR3 in DNA: TGTGCCAGCAGGCAGGGGGCGAAGGATGGCTACACCTTC. Translating gives CASRQGAKDGYTF.

Comment on this clone: This sample includes further DNA sequences coding for the same CDR3. This rearrangement joins TRBV7-9 to TRBJ1-2; D ambiguous. Germline CDR1 reads SEHNR; CDR2 reads FQNEAQ (reference sequence). Between the trimmed V and J ends, which lost 5 bases and 5 bases, there was a span of 9 bases. The CDR3 has 12 residues. CDR3: CASSLEGYGYTF. Here the CDR3 DNA reads TGTGCCAGCAGCCTGGAGGGTTATGGCTACACCTTC.

This clone has only a few counts. The same CDR3 is also encoded by other DNA sequences in this sample. The V and J genes are TRBV7-2 and TRBJ1-1; D uncertain. V was shortened by 3 bases and J by 0 bases, with 5 bases between the two germline ends. Germline CDR1 reads SGHTA; CDR2 reads FQGNSA. The CDR3 extends over 13 amino acids. CDR3 region: CASSFSMNTEAFF. CDR3 in DNA: TGTGCCAGCAGCTTTTCCATGAACACTGAAGCTTTCTTT.

This clone turned up a few times. V and J are TRBV2 and TRBJ1-5; 8 bases align to TRBD1. V was pared by 8 bases and J by 4 bases, with 7 bases of the junction left unmatched. Germline CDR1 reads SNHLY; CDR2 reads FYNNEI. This CDR3 spans 14 amino acids. Here the CDR3 DNA reads TGTGCCAGCGGGGGGACAGGCCAAAATCAGCCCCAGCATTTT. Encoded protein: CASGGTGQNQPQHF.

The chain recombines TRBV4-2 with TRBJ2-5, with TRBD2 matching over 7 bases. V lost 0 bases, J lost 5 bases, and 15 bases stayed unmatched. The CDR3 is 18 amino acids. Looked up from germline, CDR1 is LGHNA and CDR2 is YNFKEQ. This CDR3 reads CASSQDPGLAERLETQYF. CDR3 DNA sequence: TGTGCCAGCAGCCAAGATCCTGGTCTAGCGGAGCGTTTGGAGACCCAGTACTTC.

This clone was detected a few times. The chain uses TRBV5-1 and TRBJ2-7; 15 bases map to TRBD2. The V segment lost 6 bases and the J segment 0 bases; nucleotides outside the gene matches: 7. CDR3 length equals 17 residues. Germline values: CDR1 SGHRS, CDR2 YFSETQ. This CDR3 is CASTGTSGRLSSYEQYF. DNA of the CDR3: TGCGCCAGCACCGGGACTAGCGGGAGGCTAAGCTCCTACGAGCAGTACTTC.

V usage is TRBV28 and J usage is TRBJ2-7; D remains ambiguous. V gave up 2 bases and J gave up 2 bases, with 13 bases separating them. The germline gives CDR1 MDHEN, CDR2 SYDVKM. This CDR3 has 15 residues. CDR3 region: CASSLPYSGAYEQYF. For the CDR3, the DNA is TGTGCCAGCAGTTTACCGTACTCCGGAGCCTACGAGCAGTACTTC. The full variable domain, in which reference TRBV28 and TRBJ2-7 provide the parts outside the CDR3, is DVKVTQSSRYLVKRTGEKVFLECVQDMDHENMFWYRQDPGLGLRLIYFSYDVKMKEKGDIPEGYSVSREKKERFSLILESASTNQTSMYLCASSLPYSGAYEQYFGPGTRLTVT.

This clone was observed a few times. V is TRBV2 and J is TRBJ2-7, with 12 bases identical to TRBD2. Trimming removed 6 bases from V and 4 bases from J; junction bases left unmatched: 4. Germline assignment: CDR1 SNHLY and CDR2 FYNNEI. The CDR3 loop spans 14 amino acids. The DNA of the CDR3 is TGTGCCAGCAGAGAGACTAGCGGGAGTTACGAGCAGTACTTC. As protein: CASRETSGSYEQYF. The variable domain in full, completed from reference TRBV2 and TRBJ2-7, reads EPEVTQTPSHQVTQMGQEVILRCVPISNHLYFYWYRQILGQKVEFLVSFYNNEISEKSEIFDDQFSVERPDGSNFTLKIRSTKLEDSAMYFCASRETSGSYEQYFGPGTRLTVT.

The genes are TRBV11-1 and TRBJ1-1; no clear D gene. Germline V gene sequence: CDR1 SGHAT, CDR2 FQDESV (reference sequence). The CDR3 is 13 residues long. The V end lost 1 base, the J end lost 8 bases, and 11 bases lay between the germline ends. The CDR3 DNA is TGTGCCAGCAGCTTAGATCCGGGGAACGAAGCTTTCTTT. This codes for CASSLDPGNEAFF.

This rearrangement joins TRBV5-4 to TRBJ2-3; D might be TRBD2 (5 bases). CDR1 and CDR2 from the germline V gene are SGHNT and YYREEE (reference sequence). Trimming took 4 bases from V and 5 from J, leaving 20 bases between them. This CDR3 is built from 16 residues. The CDR3 protein is CASSPYRDLARDTQYF. CDR3 nucleotides: TGTGCCAGCAGCCCCTACCGGGATCTGGCTAGAGATACGCAGTATTTT. Combining the CDR3 with reference TRBV5-4 and TRBJ2-3 gives the whole variable domain ETGVTQSPTHLIKTRGQQVTLRCSSQSGHNTVSWYQQALGQGPQFIFQYYREEENGRGNFPPRFSGLQFPNYSSELNVNALELDDSALYLCASSPYRDLARDTQYFGPGTRLTVL.

This sequence joins TRBV27 and TRBJ2-1; TRBD2 matches 10 bases. V gave up 6 bases and J gave up 5 bases; unmatched junction bases: 10. Germline V lookup: CDR1 MNHEY, CDR2 SMNVEV (reference sequence). The CDR3 spans 16 residues. The CDR3 is CASRSSSGRANNEQFF. The CDR3 nucleotides are TGTGCCAGCAGGTCCTCGAGCGGGAGGGCTAACAATGAGCAGTTCTTC.

The gene calls are TRBV10-1 and TRBJ2-6; D remains unclear. Germline loops: CDR1 WNHNN, CDR2 SYGVQD (reference sequence). The length of the CDR3 is 13 residues. Trimming took off 3 bases at V and 4 bases at J, with 4 bases between the two ends. CDR3 protein: CASSDQGANVLTF. CDR3 nucleotides: TGCGCCAGCAGTGACCAGGGGGCCAACGTCCTGACTTTC.

Only a few counts were recorded for this clone. The chain uses TRBV29-1 and TRBJ1-4; TRBD1 matches at 11 bases. The J segment lost 0 bases and the V segment lost 6 bases, leaving 6 bases of the junction unmatched. CDR3 length: 16 residues. Germline CDR1 SQVTM, CDR2 ANQGSEA. The CDR3 spells CSVPGTGGTTNEKLFF. CDR3 coding DNA: TGCAGCGTCCCAGGGACAGGGGGAACAACTAATGAAAAACTGTTTTTT. The whole variable domain, filled in from reference TRBV29-1 and TRBJ1-4, reads SAVISQKPSRDICQRGTSLTIQCQVDSQVTMMFWYRQQPGQSLTLIATANQGSEATYESGFVIDKFPISRPNLTFSTLTVSNMSPEDSSIYLCSVPGTGGTTNEKLFFGSGTQLSVL.

This sequence joins TRBV5-4 and TRBJ2-3; 10 positions agree with TRBD2. CDR3 length equals 15 residues. From germline, CDR1 is SGHNT and CDR2 YYREEE (reference sequence). Trimming at V came to 2 bases and at J to 1 base, leaving 1 base not matched to a gene. The CDR3 loop is CASSFGTSGTDTQYF. The CDR3 DNA is TGTGCCAGCAGCTTCGGGACTAGCGGCACAGATACGCAGTATTTT. Together with reference TRBV5-4 and TRBJ2-3, the CDR3 gives the full variable domain: ETGVTQSPTHLIKTRGQQVTLRCSSQSGHNTVSWYQQALGQGPQFIFQYYREEENGRGNFPPRFSGLQFPNYSSELNVNALELDDSALYLCASSFGTSGTDTQYFGPGTRLTVL.